The 22 T cell receptor beta chains listed next were all sequenced from one sample in a study of CD8+CD57+ T cells in acquired aplastic anemia (dated by TCRdb to the late 2010s). Sequencing used an Illumina HiSeq 2000. Genomic DNA was used as template for profiling of TCR beta VDJ combinations and CDR3 sequences. TCRdb reanalyzed the raw reads on its own, using fastp at Q25 for trimming and MiXCR for clone calling, and kept in-frame beta chains. Under each unique CDR3 protein, matching rows form one entry showing the most common genes and DNA. For this sample there are about 180,000 distinct CDR3 sequences; more than 60% appear just once. The biggest ten clones account for more than 40% of the sample. Flow cytometry had shown CD8+CD57+ cell expansion in the patients selected for sequencing. The sequencing sample was made of sorted CD4+, CD8+, or CD8+CD57+ T cells (not recorded which) from PBMCs. The receptors stem from a human donor with aplastic anemia.

The chain recombines TRBV10-3 with TRBJ2-1; 11 bases are a match to TRBD2. Trimming removed 7 bases from V and 2 bases from J; junction bases left unmatched: 7. The CDR3 runs 16 residues. Germline CDR1 is ENHRY and CDR2 is SYGVKD. The chain's CDR3 is CAITQGLAGAYNEQFF. The CDR3, as DNA: TGTGCCATCACCCAAGGACTAGCGGGCGCCTACAATGAGCAGTTCTTC.

The J gene is TRBJ2-7, the V gene TRBV9, with TRBD1 identical over 7 bases. V was pared by 2 bases and J by 5 bases, with 10 bases of the junction left unmatched. This CDR3 has 15 residues. Per the germline V gene, CDR1 is SGDLS and CDR2 is YYNGEE. Written as DNA, the CDR3 is TGTGCCAGCAGCGTCACAGGGGAAGTAATCGACGAGCAGTACTTC. It translates to CASSVTGEVIDEQYF.

The chain has TRBV11-2 and TRBJ2-3; D possibly corresponds to TRBD1 (5 bases). Germline V gene sequence: CDR1 SGHAT, CDR2 FQNNGV. The CDR3 is 16 amino acids. The V end lost 3 bases, the J end lost 2 bases, and 15 bases lay between the germline ends. CDR3 in DNA: TGTGCCAGCAGCTTTGGGCGTAGGGGCTACACAGATACGCAGTATTTT. Residues: CASSFGRRGYTDTQYF.

The V call is TRBV4-2, the J call TRBJ1-2; tentatively, D is TRBD1 (5 bases). Germline CDR1 is LGHNA and CDR2 is YNFKEQ. The V end was cut by 5 bases, the J end by 3 bases, with 13 bases between. The CDR3 consists of 14 residues. The CDR3 coding sequence is TGTGCCAGCAGCGGACATTCGGGATACTATGGCTACACCTTC. This gives the protein CASSGHSGYYGYTF.

Many counts were recorded for this clonotype. The J gene is TRBJ2-7, the V gene TRBV2, with 11 nucleotides matching TRBD1. The trim removed 4 bases at V and 2 bases at J, leaving 4 bases unmatched. CDR3 size: 15 residues. Germline CDR1 SNHLY, CDR2 FYNNEI. CDR3 DNA sequence: TGTGCCAGCAGTGGGACAGGGGGCTCGGCCTACGAGCAGTACTTC. This encodes CASSGTGGSAYEQYF.

The sample holds a few counts of this clonotype. The chain couples TRBV30 to TRBJ2-7; 9 bases line up with TRBD1. Unmatched junction bases numbered 9, after V lost 1 base and J lost 2 bases. Germline assignment: CDR1 GTSNPN and CDR2 SVGIG (reference sequence). CDR3 length equals 16 residues. The CDR3 sequence is CAWSGIGQGRTYEQYF. The CDR3 DNA follows: TGTGCCTGGAGTGGGATCGGACAGGGGCGAACCTACGAGCAGTACTTC.

V is TRBV14 and J is TRBJ2-7; D not resolved. The V end lost 3 bases, the J end lost 5 bases, and 11 bases lay between the germline ends. There are 13 residues in the CDR3. Germline CDR1 is SGHDN and CDR2 is FVKESK. CDR3 region: CASSQDSWNEQYF. The CDR3, as DNA: TGTGCCAGCAGCCAGGATTCTTGGAACGAGCAGTACTTC. Variable domain in full (rest from reference TRBV14 and TRBJ2-7): EAGVTQFPSHSVIEKGQTVTLRCDPISGHDNLYWYRRVMGKEIKFLLHFVKESKQDESGMPNNRFLAERTGGTYSTLKVQPAELEDSGVYFCASSQDSWNEQYFGPGTRLTVT.

This clonotype was found many times. The genes are TRBV7-9 and TRBJ1-2, with D uncertain. In germline, CDR1 is SEHNR, CDR2 FQNEAQ (reference sequence). The length of the CDR3 is 15 residues. Trimming stripped 2 bases from V and 1 base from J, with 11 bases between. The CDR3 coding sequence is TGTGCCAGCAGCTTATCTTTTGGGAATAACTATGGCTACACCTTC. Its protein is CASSLSFGNNYGYTF.

This clonotype was seen at least ten times. The chain uses TRBV7-9 and TRBJ2-1, with unresolved D. The CDR3 totals 12 residues. The germline V gene has CDR1 SEHNR and CDR2 FQNEAQ (reference sequence). V dropped 4 bases and J dropped 8 bases, with 9 bases sitting between them. For the CDR3, the DNA is TGTGCCAGCAGCTCTGGCCGGGATGAGCAGTTCTTC. This translates into CASSSGRDEQFF. The complete variable domain, with remaining parts taken from reference TRBV7-9 and TRBJ2-1, reads DTGVSQNPRHKITKRGQNVTFRCDPISEHNRLYWYRQTLGQGPEFLTYFQNEAQLEKSRLLSDRFSAERPKGSFSTLEIQRTEQGDSAMYLCASSSGRDEQFFGPGTRLTVL.

This chain links TRBV19 with TRBJ2-3; D is perhaps TRBD2 (6 bases). The CDR3 has 13 amino acids. CDR1 is LNHDA and CDR2 is SQIVND in the germline V gene (reference sequence). V shed 7 bases and J shed 8 bases, with 16 bases lying between them. The CDR3 DNA sequence: TGTGCCAGTAAGGAGGGAGCGAAGGTTACGCAGTATTTT. Amino acids: CASKEGAKVTQYF.

V usage is TRBV5-1 and J usage is TRBJ2-3; D might be TRBD2 (6 bases). Trimming took 0 bases from V and 4 from J, leaving 15 bases between them. Looked up from germline, CDR1 is SGHRS and CDR2 is YFSETQ. The CDR3 totals 16 residues. The CDR3 sequence is CASSLGDSSPADTQYF. The CDR3 nucleotides are TGCGCCAGCAGCTTGGGGGACTCCTCCCCCGCAGATACGCAGTATTTT.

This chain uses TRBV10-3 with TRBJ2-3; D gene unclear. CDR3 size: 12 residues. Germline lookup yields CDR1 ENHRY and CDR2 SYGVKD. The germline V and J ends were trimmed by 5 bases and 6 bases, with 9 bases remaining between them. CDR3 sequence: CAISTTADTQYF. The CDR3, as DNA: TGTGCCATCAGTACGACGGCGGATACGCAGTATTTT.

The gene calls are TRBV7-3 and TRBJ1-6, with TRBD1 as a possible D gene (6 bases). V lost 7 bases to trimming and J lost 7 bases, with 20 bases between them. The CDR3 totals 16 residues. Germline loops: CDR1 SGHTA, CDR2 FQGTGA. The CDR3 DNA reads as TGTGCCAGCACCAAATCGGGGGGGGCGATGAATTCACCCCTCCACTTT. Translation gives CASTKSGGAMNSPLHF.

Many counts were recorded for this clonotype. This rearrangement joins TRBV6-2 or TRBV6-3 to TRBJ1-5, with 8 bases aligning to TRBD1. The J segment lost 5 bases and the V segment lost 4 bases, leaving 1 base of the junction unmatched. Germline lookup yields CDR1 MNHEY and CDR2 SVGEGT. CDR3 length equals 13 residues. The CDR3 DNA reads as TGTGCCAGCAGTTGGACAGGGTATCAGCCCCAGCATTTT. Protein product: CASSWTGYQPQHF.

V gene TRBV6-2 or TRBV6-3 combines with J gene TRBJ2-7; D assignment may be TRBD1 or TRBD2 (5 bases each). The V gene's germline CDR1 is MNHEY and CDR2 SVGEGT. The CDR3 covers 14 residues. V lost 7 bases to trimming and J lost 0 bases, with 13 bases between them. The DNA for the CDR3 is TGTGCCAGCATCGCCCCGGGACCCTCCTACGAGCAGTACTTC. Protein: CASIAPGPSYEQYF.

The genes are TRBV5-5 and TRBJ1-1; no definite D call. V lost 2 bases and J 3 bases, leaving 2 bases between the germline ends. Germline V gene data show CDR1 as SGHKS and CDR2 as YYEKEE (reference sequence). The CDR3 has 11 residues. The CDR3 sequence is CASSFHTEAFF. The CDR3 DNA sequence: TGTGCCAGCAGCTTCCACACTGAAGCTTTCTTT. Supplemented by reference TRBV5-5 and TRBJ1-1, the full variable domain reads DAGVTQSPTHLIKTRGQQVTLRCSPISGHKSVSWYQQVLGQGPQFIFQYYEKEERGRGNFPDRFSARQFPNYSSELNVNALLLGDSALYLCASSFHTEAFFGQGTRLTVV.

In its sample, this clonotype was seen a few times. The chain links TRBV29-1 to TRBJ1-1, with 9 bases matching TRBD1. Germline lookup yields CDR1 SQVTM and CDR2 ANQGSEA. V lost 3 bases and J lost 7; bases outside the gene matches: 9. This CDR3 contains 14 residues. The CDR3 sequence: CSVDRMGTGHEAFF. CDR3 in DNA: TGCAGCGTTGATAGAATGGGGACAGGGCATGAAGCTTTCTTT. Combining the CDR3 with reference TRBV29-1 and TRBJ1-1 gives the whole variable domain SAVISQKPSRDICQRGTSLTIQCQVDSQVTMMFWYRQQPGQSLTLIATANQGSEATYESGFVIDKFPISRPNLTFSTLTVSNMSPEDSSIYLCSVDRMGTGHEAFFGQGTRLTVV.

In its sample, this clonotype was seen many times. The chain uses TRBV4-1 and TRBJ1-4; no clear D. The V end was cut by 1 base, the J end by 4 bases, with 13 bases between. The germline gives CDR1 MGHRA, CDR2 YSYEKL. The CDR3 is 16 residues long. CDR3 bases: TGCGCCAGCAGCCAAGGTCTCACCAGGATTAATGAAAAACTGTTTTTT. As protein: CASSQGLTRINEKLFF.

V is TRBV5-6 and J is TRBJ2-7; tentatively, D is TRBD1 or TRBD2 (5 bases each). V shed 3 bases and J shed 6 bases, with 10 bases lying between them. The CDR3 covers 12 residues. Germline lookup yields CDR1 SGHDT and CDR2 YYEEEE. The CDR3, as DNA: TGTGCCAGCAGCTGGGGGACCAGCGAGCAGTACTTC. This translates into CASSWGTSEQYF.

The chain joins TRBV24-1 to TRBJ1-6, with 12 bases aligning to TRBD1. Looked up from germline, CDR1 is KGHDR and CDR2 is SFDVKD. Unmatched junction bases numbered 12, after V lost 9 bases and J lost 7 bases. The CDR3 loop spans 17 amino acids. CDR3 amino acids: CATLRPGQGAMNSPLHF. CDR3 nucleotide sequence: TGTGCCACCTTGAGACCGGGACAGGGGGCGATGAATTCACCCCTCCACTTT.

This clonotype was seen ten or more times. This sequence joins TRBV12-3 or TRBV12-4 and TRBJ2-7; 13 positions agree with TRBD2. This CDR3 has 16 residues. Trimming at V came to 4 bases and at J to 3 bases, leaving 6 bases not matched to a gene. CDR3 nucleotide sequence: TGTGCCAGCAGTTATTTAAGACTAGCGGGGGGCTACGAGCAGTACTTC. Amino acids: CASSYLRLAGGYEQYF.

This chain links TRBV20-1 with TRBJ2-2, with 8 bases aligning to TRBD2. Germline-derived CDR1 and CDR2 are DFQATT and SNEGSKA (reference sequence). After removal of 0 bases from V and 2 bases from J, the junction contained 8 bases not matched to a gene. This CDR3 has 17 amino acids. In DNA form, the CDR3 reads TGCAGTGCTAGAGATAGCGGGGCAGGGCCCAACACCGGGGAGCTGTTTTTT. Amino acids: CSARDSGAGPNTGELFF.